This T cell receptor beta chain originates from a study of blood T cell repertoires in COVID-19. Study background: From T cells, B-cell-depleted T cells, or PBMCs came the material, which was cDNA or gDNA.

One Seattle source followed patients from active infection through their disease course. The data were produced by immunoSEQ multiplex PCR, yet TCRdb's version contains in-frame clones alone and is incomplete. The data hold around 190,000 clones, with about four fifths observed a single time. The sample was peripheral blood. This clonotype was sampled from a woman aged 70-85 years with COVID-19, enrolled during active disease.

The CDR3 sequence: CASSLPRRPGGGFTEAFF. In DNA form, the CDR3 reads TGTGCCAGCAGCTTACCCCGCCGTCCAGGGGGCGGATTTACTGAAGCTTTCTTT. The V and J genes are TRBV7-2 and TRBJ1-1, with 8 bases matching TRBD1. Germline values: CDR1 SGHTA, CDR2 FQGNSA. The ends lost 2 bases at V and 5 bases at J; junction bases unmatched: 16. The CDR3 is 18 amino acids.